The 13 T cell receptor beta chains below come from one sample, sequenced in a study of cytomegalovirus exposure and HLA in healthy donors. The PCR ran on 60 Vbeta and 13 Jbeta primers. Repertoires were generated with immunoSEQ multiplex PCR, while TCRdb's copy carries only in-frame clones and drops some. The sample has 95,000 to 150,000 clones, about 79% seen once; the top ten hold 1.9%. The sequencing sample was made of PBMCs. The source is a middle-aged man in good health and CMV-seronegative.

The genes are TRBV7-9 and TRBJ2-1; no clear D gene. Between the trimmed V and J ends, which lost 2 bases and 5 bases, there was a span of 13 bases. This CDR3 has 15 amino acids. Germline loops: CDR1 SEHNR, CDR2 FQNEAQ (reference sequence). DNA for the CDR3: TGTGCCAGCAGCTTACCGGAGAGCCCGAACAATGAGCAGTTCTTC. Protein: CASSLPESPNNEQFF.

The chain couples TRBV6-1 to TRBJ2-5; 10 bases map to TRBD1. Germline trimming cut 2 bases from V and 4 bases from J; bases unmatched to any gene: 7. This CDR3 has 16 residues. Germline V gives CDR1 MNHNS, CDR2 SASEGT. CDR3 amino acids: CASSESRTGGRETQYF. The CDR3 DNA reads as TGTGCCAGCAGTGAATCCCGGACAGGGGGAAGAGAGACCCAGTACTTC.

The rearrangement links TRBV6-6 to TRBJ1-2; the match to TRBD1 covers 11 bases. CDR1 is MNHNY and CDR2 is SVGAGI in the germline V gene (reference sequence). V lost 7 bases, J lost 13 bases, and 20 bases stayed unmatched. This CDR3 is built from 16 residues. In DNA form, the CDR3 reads TGTGCCAGCACCCCCGCCCCGGGACAGGGGGATCCACGGGTCACCTTC. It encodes CASTPAPGQGDPRVTF.

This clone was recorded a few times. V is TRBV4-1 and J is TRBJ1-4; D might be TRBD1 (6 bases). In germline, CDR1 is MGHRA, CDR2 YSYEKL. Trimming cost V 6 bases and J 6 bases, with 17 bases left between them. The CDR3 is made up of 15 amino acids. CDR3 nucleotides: TGCGCCAGCAGATCTCCGGACAGCGGTGATGAAAAACTGTTTTTT. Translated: CASRSPDSGDEKLFF.

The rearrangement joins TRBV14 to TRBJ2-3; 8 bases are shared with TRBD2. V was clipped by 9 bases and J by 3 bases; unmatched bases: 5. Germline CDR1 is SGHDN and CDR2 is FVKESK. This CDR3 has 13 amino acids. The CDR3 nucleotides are TGTGCCAGTTCGGGGACTAGTACAGATACGCAGTATTTT. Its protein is CASSGTSTDTQYF.

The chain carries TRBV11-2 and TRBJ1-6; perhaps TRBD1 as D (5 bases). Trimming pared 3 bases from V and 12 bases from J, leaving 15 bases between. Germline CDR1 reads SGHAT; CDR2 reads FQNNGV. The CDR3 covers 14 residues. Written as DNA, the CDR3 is TGTGCCAGCAGCTTTGGGCAGGGATTAGGACCCCTCCACTTT. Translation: CASSFGQGLGPLHF.

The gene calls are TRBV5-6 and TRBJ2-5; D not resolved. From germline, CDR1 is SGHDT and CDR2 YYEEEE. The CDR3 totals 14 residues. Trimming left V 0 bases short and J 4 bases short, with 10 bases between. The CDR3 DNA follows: TGTGCCAGCAGCTTGGGTACCGAGGTAGAGACCCAGTACTTC. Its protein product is CASSLGTEVETQYF.

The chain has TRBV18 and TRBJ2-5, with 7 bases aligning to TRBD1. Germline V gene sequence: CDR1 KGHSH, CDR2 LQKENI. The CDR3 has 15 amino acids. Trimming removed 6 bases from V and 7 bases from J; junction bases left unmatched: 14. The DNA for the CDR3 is TGTGCCAGCTCGCCGACCGGGACAGCCCTGTGGACCCAGTACTTC. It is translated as CASSPTGTALWTQYF.

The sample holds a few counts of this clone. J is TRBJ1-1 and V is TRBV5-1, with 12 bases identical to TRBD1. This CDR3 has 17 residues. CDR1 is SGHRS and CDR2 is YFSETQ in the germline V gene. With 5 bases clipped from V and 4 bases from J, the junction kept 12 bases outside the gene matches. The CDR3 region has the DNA TGCGCCAGCAGGGGCGGGACAGGGGGCTCTTGGGGCACTGAAGCTTTCTTT. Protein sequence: CASRGGTGGSWGTEAFF.

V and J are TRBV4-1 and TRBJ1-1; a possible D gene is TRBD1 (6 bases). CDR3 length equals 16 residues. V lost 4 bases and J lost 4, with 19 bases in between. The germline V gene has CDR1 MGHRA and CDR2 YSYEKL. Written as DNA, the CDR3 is TGCGCCAGCAGCCCCACTACCAGACAGGCCGTCACTGAAGCTTTCTTT. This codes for CASSPTTRQAVTEAFF.

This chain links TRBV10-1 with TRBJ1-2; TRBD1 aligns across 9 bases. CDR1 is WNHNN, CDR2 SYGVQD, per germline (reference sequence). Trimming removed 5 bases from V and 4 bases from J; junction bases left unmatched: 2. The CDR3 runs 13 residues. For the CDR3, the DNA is TGCGCCAGCAGTATGACAGGGGGCTATGGCTACACCTTC. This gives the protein CASSMTGGYGYTF.

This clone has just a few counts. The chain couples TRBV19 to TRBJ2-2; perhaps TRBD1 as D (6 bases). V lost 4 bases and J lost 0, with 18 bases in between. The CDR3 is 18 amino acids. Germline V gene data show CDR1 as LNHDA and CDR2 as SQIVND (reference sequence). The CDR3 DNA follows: TGTGCCAGTAGTAGCACAGGGCCAGCGTTCTCGAACACCGGGGAGCTGTTTTTT. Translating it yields CASSSTGPAFSNTGELFF.

As DNA, the CDR3 is TGTGCCAGCGGGCCGCCTTCGAACACCGGGGAGCTGTTTTTT. Its protein is CASGPPSNTGELFF. This chain links TRBV6-1 with TRBJ2-2; the D is unclear. V lost 8 bases and J lost 0, with 10 bases in between. This CDR3 is 14 amino acids long. Germline V gene lookup returns CDR1 MNHNS and CDR2 SASEGT.